These 11 T cell receptor beta chains originate from one sample sequenced in a study of blood T cell repertoires in COVID-19. Profiling relied on immunoSEQ multiplex PCR, and the TCRdb table lists in-frame clones only, not all of them. Among 200,000 to 250,000 clones listed, around 91% were seen once. The sequenced sample consisted of PBMCs or T cells enriched from blood (not recorded which). These receptors originate from a woman aged 18-29 years in a cohort exposed to, infected with or recovered from COVID-19 (not recorded which).

The J gene is TRBJ2-1, the V gene TRBV2, with 16 positions matching TRBD2. Germline V gene lookup returns CDR1 SNHLY and CDR2 FYNNEI. This CDR3 contains 14 residues. V shed 5 bases, J shed 10 bases, and the junction held 2 bases outside the gene matches. CDR3: CASSRGLAGGEQFF. For the CDR3, the DNA is TGTGCCAGCAGTAGGGGACTAGCGGGAGGGGAGCAGTTCTTC. Full variable domain (outside the CDR3, taken from reference TRBV2 and TRBJ2-1): EPEVTQTPSHQVTQMGQEVILRCVPISNHLYFYWYRQILGQKVEFLVSFYNNEISEKSEIFDDQFSVERPDGSNFTLKIRSTKLEDSAMYFCASSRGLAGGEQFFGPGTRLTVL.

The chain couples TRBV6-5 to TRBJ2-7; the D is unclear. The V gene lost 8 bases and the J gene lost 6 bases, with 17 bases spanning the gap. The CDR3 totals 13 residues. Germline V gene sequence: CDR1 MNHEY, CDR2 SVGAGI. The chain's CDR3 is CASSPRVPSEQYF. The CDR3 nucleotides read TGTGCCAGCTCCCCCCGGGTCCCATCCGAGCAGTACTTC.

V and J are TRBV5-1 and TRBJ2-3; TRBD2 aligns across 10 bases. The CDR3 covers 16 residues. Trimming cost V 0 bases and J 2 bases; bases outside gene matches: 3. Looked up from germline, CDR1 is SGHRS and CDR2 is YFSETQ. The CDR3 sequence: CASSLVSGGFTDTQYF. CDR3 sequence (DNA): TGCGCCAGCAGCTTGGTTAGCGGGGGGTTCACAGATACGCAGTATTTT.

The J gene is TRBJ1-2, the V gene TRBV14, with TRBD1 matching over 11 bases. This CDR3 is 16 amino acids long. The V gene's germline CDR1 is SGHDN and CDR2 FVKESK. V dropped 1 base and J dropped 4; count of bases not matched to a gene: 5. As DNA, the CDR3 is TGTGCCAGCAGCCAAGGAGGACAGGGGGCGGGCTATGGCTACACCTTC. Translated, it gives CASSQGGQGAGYGYTF. The full variable domain, its missing parts supplied by reference TRBV14 and TRBJ1-2, is EAGVTQFPSHSVIEKGQTVTLRCDPISGHDNLYWYRRVMGKEIKFLLHFVKESKQDESGMPNNRFLAERTGGTYSTLKVQPAELEDSGVYFCASSQGGQGAGYGYTFGSGTRLTVV.

The chain has TRBV6-5 and TRBJ1-2; D is unresolved. The CDR3 is 16 residues long. The V end lost 2 bases, the J end lost 2 bases, and 15 bases lay between the germline ends. From germline, CDR1 is MNHEY and CDR2 SVGAGI. The CDR3, as DNA: TGTGCCAGCAGTTACGAGGAGCCGTCAACCAACTATGGCTACACCTTC. Encoded protein: CASSYEEPSTNYGYTF.

This clone was counted a single time. The genes are TRBV4-2 and TRBJ2-2; 9 bases align to TRBD2. CDR3 length: 19 amino acids. CDR1 is LGHNA, CDR2 YNFKEQ, per germline. The V and J ends lost 2 bases and 3 bases, in that order; junction bases with no gene match: 13. The CDR3 DNA reads as TGTGCCAGCAGCCAACCTGCCGGGACTAGCAGCTTCCACACCGGGGAGCTGTTTTTT. Its protein product is CASSQPAGTSSFHTGELFF.

This chain uses TRBV10-3 with TRBJ2-7, with D uncertain. V was trimmed by 6 bases and J by 5 bases, leaving 8 bases between them. The CDR3 spans 11 residues. CDR1 ENHRY and CDR2 SYGVKD come from the germline V gene. The DNA for the CDR3 is TGTGCCATCAGCAAGTTAGACGAGCAGTACTTC. Protein: CAISKLDEQYF.

The chain employs TRBV5-1 and TRBJ2-7, with TRBD1 as a possible D gene (5 bases). Per germline, CDR1 SGHRS and CDR2 YFSETQ. The CDR3 has 14 amino acids. Deletions cut 5 bases from V and 7 bases from J, with 19 bases between. CDR3: CASRLQPTVGEQYF. The CDR3, as DNA: TGCGCCAGCAGACTACAACCGACAGTAGGGGAGCAGTACTTC.

This chain links TRBV11-3 with TRBJ2-1; no definite D call. Germline CDR1 and CDR2: SGHNT and YENEEA. The CDR3 extends over 12 amino acids. V gave up 3 bases and J gave up 9 bases, with 9 bases separating them. CDR3 DNA sequence: TGTGCCAGCAGCTTCCAGATCGCTGAGCAGTTCTTC. Protein: CASSFQIAEQFF.

By frequency in the sample, this clone is medium-sized. The chain employs TRBV6-1 and TRBJ1-2; TRBD1 agrees at 7 bases. This CDR3 is 15 amino acids long. Trimming at V came to 2 bases and at J to 6 bases, leaving 9 bases not matched to a gene. The germline V gene has CDR1 MNHNS and CDR2 SASEGT. The CDR3 here is CASSESSDRVDGYTF. CDR3 nucleotides: TGTGCCAGCAGTGAATCTTCAGACAGGGTGGATGGCTACACCTTC.

V usage is TRBV6-5 and J usage is TRBJ2-2, with TRBD1 matching over 9 bases. Germline assignment: CDR1 MNHEY and CDR2 SVGAGI. This CDR3 spans 14 amino acids. V gave up 5 bases and J gave up 6 bases; unmatched junction bases: 4. The DNA for the CDR3 is TGTGCCAGCAGTAACAGGGGGCTGGCCGGGGAGCTGTTTTTT. Protein product: CASSNRGLAGELFF.